Included here is one TCR beta chain sequence, with context. Its antigen is still unknown. Amplification of TCRalpha and TCRbeta cDNA involved two nested PCRs that ran for 16 and 9 cycles. One entry per CDR3 protein, without DNA, is what TCRdb gives after re-calling the 5' RACE reads. This sample contains more than 300,000 distinct CDR3 sequences. This specimen belongs to a study of monozygotic twins with inflammatory bowel disease. This CDR3 has 14 residues. Looked up from germline, CDR1 is ENHRY and CDR2 is SYGVKD. Overall study results and limits: Twins with IBD were found to have lower TCRbeta diversity (inverse Simpson) than healthy co-twins. Immunosuppressive treatments differing between patients may have added repertoire variability.

This TCR derives from a human donor with ulcerative colitis or Crohn's disease, or a healthy co-twin of an affected twin (not recorded which). The J gene is TRBJ2-7, the V gene TRBV10-3; TCRdb gives TRBD1 as the D gene, but with no DNA this cannot be confirmed. The sample comprised blood. The CDR3 is CAISDVGLTYEQYF.